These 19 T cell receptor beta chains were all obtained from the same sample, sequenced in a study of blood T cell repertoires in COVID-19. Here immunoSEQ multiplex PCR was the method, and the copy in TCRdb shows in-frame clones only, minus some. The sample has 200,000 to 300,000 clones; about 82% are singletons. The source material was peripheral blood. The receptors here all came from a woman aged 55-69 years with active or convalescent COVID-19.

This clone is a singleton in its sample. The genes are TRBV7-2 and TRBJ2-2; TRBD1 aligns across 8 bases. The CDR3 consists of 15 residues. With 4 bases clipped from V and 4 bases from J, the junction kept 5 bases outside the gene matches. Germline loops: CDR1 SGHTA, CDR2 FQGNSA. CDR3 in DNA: TGTGCCAGCAGCTCGGACAGGGTTGTCACCGGGGAGCTGTTTTTT. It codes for CASSSDRVVTGELFF.

The CDR3 protein is CASSIGRTAQPQHF. The CDR3 nucleotides are TGTGCCAGTAGTATAGGGCGGACAGCTCAGCCCCAGCATTTT. The chain combines TRBV19 with TRBJ1-5; maybe TRBD1 (6 bases). Trimming took off 1 base at V and 6 bases at J, with 10 bases between the two ends. The CDR3 loop spans 14 amino acids. Germline lookup yields CDR1 LNHDA and CDR2 SQIVND (reference sequence).

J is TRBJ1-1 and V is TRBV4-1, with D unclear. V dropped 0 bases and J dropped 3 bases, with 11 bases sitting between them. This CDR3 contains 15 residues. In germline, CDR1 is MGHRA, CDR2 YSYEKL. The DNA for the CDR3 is TGCGCCAGCAGCCAAGACAACAGACTATACACTGAAGCTTTCTTT. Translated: CASSQDNRLYTEAFF.

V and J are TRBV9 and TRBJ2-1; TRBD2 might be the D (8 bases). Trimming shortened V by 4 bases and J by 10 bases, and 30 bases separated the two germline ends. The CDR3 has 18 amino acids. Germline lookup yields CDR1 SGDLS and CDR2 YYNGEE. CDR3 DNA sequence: TGTGCCAGCAGCCCCCGGGAGGGAGGGGACAGCTTTACGGGGGAGCAGTTCTTC. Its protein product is CASSPREGGDSFTGEQFF.

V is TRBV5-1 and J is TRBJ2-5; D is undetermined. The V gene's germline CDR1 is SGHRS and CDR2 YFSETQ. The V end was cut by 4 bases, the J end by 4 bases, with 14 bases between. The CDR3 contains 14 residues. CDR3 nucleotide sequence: TGCGCCAGCAGCCCGGTCGCCGGTCGAGAGACCCAGTACTTC. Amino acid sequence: CASSPVAGRETQYF.

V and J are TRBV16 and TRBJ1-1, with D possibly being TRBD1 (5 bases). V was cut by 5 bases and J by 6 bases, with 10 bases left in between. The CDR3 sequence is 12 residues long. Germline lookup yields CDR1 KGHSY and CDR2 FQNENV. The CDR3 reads CASSNRGAEAFF. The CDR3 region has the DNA TGTGCCAGCAGCAACCGGGGGGCTGAAGCTTTCTTT.

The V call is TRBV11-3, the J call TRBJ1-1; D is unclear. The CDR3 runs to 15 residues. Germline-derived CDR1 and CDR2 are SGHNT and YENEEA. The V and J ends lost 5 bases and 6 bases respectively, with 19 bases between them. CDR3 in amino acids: CASSIRVEGYPEAFF. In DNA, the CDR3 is TGTGCCAGCAGCATAAGGGTGGAGGGCTACCCTGAAGCTTTCTTT.

The CDR3: CASSLSGSGVYEQYF. CDR3 bases: TGTGCCAGCAGTTTATCCGGGTCGGGGGTCTACGAGCAGTACTTC. The J gene is TRBJ2-7, the V gene TRBV27, with D perhaps matching TRBD2 (6 bases). The CDR3 is 15 residues long. V dropped 0 bases and J dropped 3 bases, with 12 bases sitting between them. CDR1 is MNHEY, CDR2 SMNVEV, per germline (reference sequence).

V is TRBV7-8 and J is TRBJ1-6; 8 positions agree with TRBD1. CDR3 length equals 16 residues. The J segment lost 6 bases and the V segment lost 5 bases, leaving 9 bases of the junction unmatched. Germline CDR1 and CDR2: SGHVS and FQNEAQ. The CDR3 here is CASSAQGATPNSPLHF. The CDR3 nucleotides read TGTGCCAGCAGCGCTCAGGGGGCGACTCCTAATTCACCCCTCCACTTT.

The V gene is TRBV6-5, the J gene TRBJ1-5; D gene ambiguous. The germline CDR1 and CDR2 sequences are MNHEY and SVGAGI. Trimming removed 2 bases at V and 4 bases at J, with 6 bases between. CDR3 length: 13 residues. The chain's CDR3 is CASSYRGNQPQHF. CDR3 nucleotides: TGTGCCAGCAGTTACCGAGGTAATCAGCCCCAGCATTTT.

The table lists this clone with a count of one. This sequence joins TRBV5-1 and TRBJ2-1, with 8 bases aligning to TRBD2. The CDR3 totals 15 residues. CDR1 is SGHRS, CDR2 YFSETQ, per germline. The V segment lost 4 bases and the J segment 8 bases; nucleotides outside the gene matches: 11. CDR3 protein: CASSPEGSGAYEQFF. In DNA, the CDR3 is TGCGCCAGCAGCCCGGAAGGTAGCGGGGCCTATGAGCAGTTCTTC.

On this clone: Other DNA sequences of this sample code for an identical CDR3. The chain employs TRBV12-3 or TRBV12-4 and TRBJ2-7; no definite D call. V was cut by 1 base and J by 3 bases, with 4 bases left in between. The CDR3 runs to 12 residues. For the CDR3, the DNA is TGTGCCAGCAGTTTAGGCAGCTACGAGCAGTACTTC. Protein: CASSLGSYEQYF.

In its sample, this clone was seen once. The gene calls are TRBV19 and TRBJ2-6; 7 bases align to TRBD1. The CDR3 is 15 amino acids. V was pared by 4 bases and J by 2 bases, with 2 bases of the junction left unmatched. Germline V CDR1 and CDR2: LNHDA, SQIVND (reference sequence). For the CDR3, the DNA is TGTGCCAGTAGTACAACAGGGGCTGGGGCCAACGTCCTGACTTTC. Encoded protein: CASSTTGAGANVLTF.

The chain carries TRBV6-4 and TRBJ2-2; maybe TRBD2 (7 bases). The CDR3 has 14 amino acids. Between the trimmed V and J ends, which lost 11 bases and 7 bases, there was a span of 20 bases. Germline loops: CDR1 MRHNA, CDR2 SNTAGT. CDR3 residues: CAARGAWSGGELFF. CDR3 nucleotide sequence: TGTGCCGCCCGGGGGGCTTGGAGTGGCGGGGAGCTGTTTTTT.

The DNA for the CDR3 is TGCGCCAGCAGCCAAGAAAGGCCCCTAGCGGACCTTTACAATGAGCAGTTCTTC. This gives the protein CASSQERPLADLYNEQFF. This chain joins TRBV4-1 and TRBJ2-1; 7 bases are shared with TRBD2. The CDR3 consists of 18 residues. Germline V lookup: CDR1 MGHRA, CDR2 YSYEKL. The junction had 12 bases not matched to a gene; V was cut back by 0 bases and J by 4 bases.

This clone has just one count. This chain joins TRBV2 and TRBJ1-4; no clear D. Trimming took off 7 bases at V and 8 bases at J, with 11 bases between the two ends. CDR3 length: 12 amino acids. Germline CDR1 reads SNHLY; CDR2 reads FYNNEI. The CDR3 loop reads CASTIVEEKLFF. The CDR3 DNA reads TGTGCCAGCACCATCGTTGAGGAAAAACTGTTTTTT.

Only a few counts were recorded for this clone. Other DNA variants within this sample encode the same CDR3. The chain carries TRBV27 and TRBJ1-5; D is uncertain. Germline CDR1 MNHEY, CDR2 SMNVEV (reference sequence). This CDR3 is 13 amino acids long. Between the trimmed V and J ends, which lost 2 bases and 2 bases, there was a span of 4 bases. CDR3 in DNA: TGTGCCAGCAGTTTAAGAGGCAATCAGCCCCAGCATTTT. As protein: CASSLRGNQPQHF.

CDR3 sequence (DNA): TGTGCCTGGAGTTCGGGGGGGGAGGCGCAGCCCCAGCATTTT. This codes for CAWSSGGEAQPQHF. The genes are TRBV30 and TRBJ1-5, with a possible D match to TRBD1 (5 bases). CDR3 length: 14 residues. V dropped 2 bases and J dropped 7 bases, with 15 bases sitting between them. Germline CDR1 is GTSNPN and CDR2 is SVGIG (reference sequence).

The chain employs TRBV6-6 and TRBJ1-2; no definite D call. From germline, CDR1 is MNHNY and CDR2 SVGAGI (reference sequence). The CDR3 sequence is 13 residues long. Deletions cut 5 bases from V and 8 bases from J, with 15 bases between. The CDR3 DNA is TGTGCCAGCAGTCCAGGACTGACTCCGGGCTACACCTTC. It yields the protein CASSPGLTPGYTF.